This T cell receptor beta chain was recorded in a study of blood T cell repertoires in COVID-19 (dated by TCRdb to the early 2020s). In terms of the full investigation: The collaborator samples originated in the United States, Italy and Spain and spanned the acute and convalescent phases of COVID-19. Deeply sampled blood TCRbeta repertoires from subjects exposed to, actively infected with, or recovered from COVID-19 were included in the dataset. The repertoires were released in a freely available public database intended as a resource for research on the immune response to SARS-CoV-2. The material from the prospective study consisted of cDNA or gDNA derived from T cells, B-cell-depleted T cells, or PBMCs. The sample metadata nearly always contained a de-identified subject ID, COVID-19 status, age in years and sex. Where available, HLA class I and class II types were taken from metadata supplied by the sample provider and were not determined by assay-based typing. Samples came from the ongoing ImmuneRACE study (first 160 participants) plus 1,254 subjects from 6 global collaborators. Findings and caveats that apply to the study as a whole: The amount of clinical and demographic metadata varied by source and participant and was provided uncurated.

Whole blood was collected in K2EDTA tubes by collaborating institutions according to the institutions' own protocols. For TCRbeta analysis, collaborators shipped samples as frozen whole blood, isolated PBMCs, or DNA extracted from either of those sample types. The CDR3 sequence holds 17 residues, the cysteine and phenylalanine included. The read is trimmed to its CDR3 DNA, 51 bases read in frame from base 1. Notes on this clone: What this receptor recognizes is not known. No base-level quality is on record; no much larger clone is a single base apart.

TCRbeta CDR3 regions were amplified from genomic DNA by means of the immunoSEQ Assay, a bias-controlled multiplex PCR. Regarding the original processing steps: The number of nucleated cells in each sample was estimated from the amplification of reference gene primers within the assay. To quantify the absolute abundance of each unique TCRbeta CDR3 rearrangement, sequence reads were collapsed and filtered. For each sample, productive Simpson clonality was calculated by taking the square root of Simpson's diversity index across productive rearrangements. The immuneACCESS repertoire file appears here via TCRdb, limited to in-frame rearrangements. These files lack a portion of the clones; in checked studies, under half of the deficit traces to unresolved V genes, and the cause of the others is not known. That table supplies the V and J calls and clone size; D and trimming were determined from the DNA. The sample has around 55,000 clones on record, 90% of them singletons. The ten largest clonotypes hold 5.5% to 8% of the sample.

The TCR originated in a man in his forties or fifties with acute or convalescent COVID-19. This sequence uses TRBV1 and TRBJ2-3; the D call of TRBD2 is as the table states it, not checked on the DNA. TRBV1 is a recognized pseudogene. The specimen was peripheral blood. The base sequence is TGCCGCCGGGCATCAAAACTAGCGCCCCTTTGGGGAGATACGCAGTATTTT. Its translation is CRRASKLAPLWGDTQYF.